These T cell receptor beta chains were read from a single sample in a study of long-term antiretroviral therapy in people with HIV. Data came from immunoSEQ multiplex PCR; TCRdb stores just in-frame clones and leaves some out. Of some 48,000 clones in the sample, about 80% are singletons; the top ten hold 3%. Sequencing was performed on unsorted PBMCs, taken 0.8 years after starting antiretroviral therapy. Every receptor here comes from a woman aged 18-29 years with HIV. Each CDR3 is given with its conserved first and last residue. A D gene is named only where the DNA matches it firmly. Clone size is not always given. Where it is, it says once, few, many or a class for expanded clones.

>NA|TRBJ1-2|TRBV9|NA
CASSGDGIGGYTF
TGTGCCAGCAGCGGAGATGGGATAGGTGGCTACACCTTC
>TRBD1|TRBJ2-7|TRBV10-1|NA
CATNRSLPSWDRPYEQYF
TGCGCCACCAACCGTTCCCTTCCTTCCTGGGACAGACCCTACGAGCAGTACTTC
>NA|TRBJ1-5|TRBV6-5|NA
CASSAADPRPQHF
TGTGCCAGCAGCGCCGCGGACCCCCGGCCCCAGCATTTT
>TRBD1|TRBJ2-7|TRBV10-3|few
CANSGTGHEQYF
TGTGCCAACTCCGGGACAGGGCACGAGCAGTACTTC
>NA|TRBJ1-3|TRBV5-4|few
CASSLRGRNTIYF
TGTGCCAGCAGCTTGAGAGGGAGAAACACCATATATTTT
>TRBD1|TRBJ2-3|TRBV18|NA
CASSPTKGGTGRPSTDTQYF
TGTGCCAGCTCACCGACTAAAGGCGGGACAGGGCGTCCCAGCACAGATACGCAGTATTTT
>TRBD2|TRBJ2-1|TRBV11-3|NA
CASSLDLSGSGYNEQFF
TGTGCCAGCAGCTTAGATTTAAGCGGGAGTGGGTACAATGAGCAGTTCTTC
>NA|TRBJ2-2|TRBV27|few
CASSSAHLGTGELFF
TGTGCCAGCAGTTCAGCACATTTGGGGACCGGGGAGCTGTTTTTT
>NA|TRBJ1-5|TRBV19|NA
CASNRGAVTNQPQHF
TGTGCCAGTAATCGGGGCGCGGTGACGAATCAGCCCCAGCATTTT
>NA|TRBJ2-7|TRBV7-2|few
CASSHQGSYEQYF
TGTGCCAGCAGCCATCAGGGCTCCTACGAGCAGTACTTC
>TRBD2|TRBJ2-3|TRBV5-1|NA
CASSLGGTSGSTDTQYF
TGCGCCAGCAGCTTGGGGGGGACTAGCGGTAGCACAGATACGCAGTATTTT
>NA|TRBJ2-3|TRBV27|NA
CASSLGTDTQYF
TGTGCCAGCAGTTTAGGGACAGATACGCAGTATTTT
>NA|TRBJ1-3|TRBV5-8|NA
CASSLADGRMRGNTIYF
TGTGCCAGCAGCTTGGCCGATGGGAGGATGCGCGGAAACACCATATATTTT
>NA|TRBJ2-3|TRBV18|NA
CASSQAASTDTQYF
TGTGCCAGCTCACAAGCTGCTAGCACAGATACGCAGTATTTT
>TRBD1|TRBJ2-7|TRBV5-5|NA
CASDLRDSKAYEQYF
TGTGCCAGCGATCTACGGGACAGCAAGGCGTACGAGCAGTACTTC
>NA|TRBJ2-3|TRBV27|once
CASSLVHSTTGPDTQYF
TGTGCCAGCAGTTTAGTCCATAGTACGACGGGGCCAGATACGCAGTATTTT
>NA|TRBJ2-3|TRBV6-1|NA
CASSDATDTQYF
TGTGCCAGCAGTGATGCGACAGATACGCAGTATTTT
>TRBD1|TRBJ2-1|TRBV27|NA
CASSLSTGTGGNEQFF
TGTGCCAGCAGTTTATCAACCGGGACAGGGGGTAATGAGCAGTTCTTC
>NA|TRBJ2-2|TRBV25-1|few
CASRVGTGELFF
TGTGCCAGCAGGGTGGGAACCGGGGAGCTGTTTTTT
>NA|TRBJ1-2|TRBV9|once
CASSVTSRVTIFGYTF
TGTGCCAGCAGCGTAACATCCCGGGTCACCATCTTCGGCTACACCTTC
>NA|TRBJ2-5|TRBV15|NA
CATSRLVQREGETQYF
TGTGCCACCAGCAGATTAGTCCAACGGGAAGGAGAGACCCAGTACTTC
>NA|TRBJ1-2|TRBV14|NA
CASSHEGGPRGYGYTF
TGTGCCAGCAGCCACGAGGGGGGCCCCAGGGGCTATGGCTACACCTTC
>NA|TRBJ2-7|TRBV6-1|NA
CASSELVGGPSSYEQYF
TGTGCCAGCAGTGAGCTTGTCGGGGGTCCTTCCTCCTACGAGCAGTACTTC
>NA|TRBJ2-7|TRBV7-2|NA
CASSPYYEQYF
TGTGCCAGCAGCCCATATTACGAGCAGTACTTC
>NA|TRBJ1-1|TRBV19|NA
CASGGIPEAFF
TGTGCCAGTGGGGGGATCCCTGAAGCTTTCTTT
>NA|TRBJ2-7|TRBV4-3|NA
CASSQDWGSYEQYF
TGCGCCAGCAGCCAAGACTGGGGGTCTTACGAGCAGTACTTC
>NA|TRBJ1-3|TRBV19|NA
CASSIDGLSGFGNTIYF
TGTGCCAGTAGTATAGACGGTTTGTCGGGGTTTGGAAACACCATATATTTT
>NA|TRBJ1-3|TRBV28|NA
CASSLLSSNSGNTIYF
TGTGCCAGCAGTTTACTGTCCAGTAACTCTGGAAACACCATATATTTT
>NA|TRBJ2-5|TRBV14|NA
CASSQDIWGWETQYF
TGTGCCAGCAGCCAAGATATATGGGGTTGGGAGACCCAGTACTTC
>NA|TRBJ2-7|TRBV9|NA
CASSVETGGAYEQYF
TGTGCCAGCAGCGTAGAGACGGGCGGTGCCTACGAGCAGTACTTC
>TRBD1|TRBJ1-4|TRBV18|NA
CASSPPDRVGEKLFF
TGTGCCAGCTCACCGCCGGACAGGGTTGGTGAAAAACTGTTTTTT
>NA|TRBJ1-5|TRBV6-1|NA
CASSEGAGRMSQHF
TGTGCCAGCAGTGAAGGAGCAGGCAGGATGTCCCAGCATTTT
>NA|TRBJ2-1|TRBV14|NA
CASSQGSPAYNEQFF
TGTGCCAGCAGCCAAGGATCACCAGCATACAATGAGCAGTTCTTC
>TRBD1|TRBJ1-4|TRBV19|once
CASSRTGDQGKLFF
TGTGCCAGTAGTAGGACAGGGGATCAAGGAAAACTGTTTTTT
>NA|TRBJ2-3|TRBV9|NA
CASSVVGGTDTQYF
TGTGCCAGCAGCGTAGTCGGGGGCACAGATACGCAGTATTTT
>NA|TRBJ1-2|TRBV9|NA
CASSVDTNNYGYTF
TGTGCCAGCAGCGTGGACACAAATAACTATGGCTACACCTTC
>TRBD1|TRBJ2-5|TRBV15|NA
CATSRVYGTDQETQYF
TGTGCCACCAGCAGAGTTTATGGGACAGACCAAGAGACCCAGTACTTC
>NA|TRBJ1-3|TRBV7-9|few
CASSATREKYTIYF
TGTGCCAGCAGCGCCACGAGGGAAAAATACACCATATATTTT
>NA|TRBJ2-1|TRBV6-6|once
CASSRPYNEQFF
TGTGCCAGCAGCAGACCCTACAATGAGCAGTTCTTC
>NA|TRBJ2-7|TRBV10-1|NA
CASSDGVGEQYF
TGCGCCAGCAGTGATGGGGTCGGCGAGCAGTACTTC
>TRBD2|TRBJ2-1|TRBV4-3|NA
CASSQDPPSGGSYNEQFF
TGCGCCAGCAGCCAAGATCCCCCTAGCGGGGGATCCTACAATGAGCAGTTCTTC
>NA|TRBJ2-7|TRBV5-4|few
CASSAAGTTTYEQYF
TGTGCCAGCAGCGCTGCCGGGACAACCACCTACGAGCAGTACTTC
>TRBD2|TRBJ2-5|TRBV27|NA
CASRPSRLAGGPETQYF
TGTGCCAGCAGACCCAGTAGACTAGCGGGAGGGCCAGAGACCCAGTACTTC
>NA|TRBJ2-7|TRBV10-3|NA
CAISPQLRSAYLSYEQYF
TGTGCCATCAGTCCTCAGCTACGATCGGCTTACCTCTCCTACGAGCAGTACTTC
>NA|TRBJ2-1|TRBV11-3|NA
CASSFGTGSNNEQFF
TGTGCCAGCAGCTTTGGGACCGGGAGCAACAATGAGCAGTTCTTC
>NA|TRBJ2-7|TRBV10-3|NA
CAISESLEDRYREGTSSYEQYF
TGTGCCATCAGTGAGTCCTTAGAGGACAGGTACAGGGAGGGGACAAGCTCCTACGAGCAGTACTTC
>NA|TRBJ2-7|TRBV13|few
CASSPLGVPYEQYF
TGTGCCAGCAGCCCCCTTGGGGTTCCCTACGAGCAGTACTTC
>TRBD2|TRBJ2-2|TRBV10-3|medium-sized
CAISEGTSGRAGELFF
TGTGCCATCAGCGAAGGGACTAGCGGGAGGGCCGGGGAGCTGTTTTTT
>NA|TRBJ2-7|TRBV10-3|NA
CAISEWENEQYF
TGTGCCATCAGTGAATGGGAGAACGAGCAGTACTTC
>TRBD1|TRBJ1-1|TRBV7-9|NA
CASSLTGQMNTEAFF
TGTGCCAGCAGCTTAACGGGACAGATGAACACTGAAGCTTTCTTT
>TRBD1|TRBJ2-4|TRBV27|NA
CASSLSYRGIQYF
TGTGCCAGCAGTTTATCGTACAGGGGGATTCAGTACTTC
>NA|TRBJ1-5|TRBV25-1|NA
CAREVNQPQHF
TGTGCGCGAGAGGTGAATCAGCCCCAGCATTTT
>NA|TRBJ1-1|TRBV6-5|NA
CASSYRADTEAFF
TGTGCCAGCAGTTACAGGGCGGACACTGAAGCTTTCTTT